Listed below are T cell receptor beta chains from one sample, sequenced in a study of radiotherapy plus CTLA-4 blockade in lung cancer. Libraries were prepared by immunoSEQ multiplex PCR; TCRdb keeps only in-frame clonotypes and omits some of them. This table holds some 70,000 clones, roughly 78% found once. This material consisted of peripheral blood, taken from a patient treated with radiotherapy plus ipilimumab. The receptors stem from a human donor with non-small cell lung cancer who had a complete response to radiotherapy plus ipilimumab. CDR3s include the opening cysteine and the closing phenylalanine or tryptophan. Each record gives: J gene, D gene, V gene, clone size, CDR3 length, CDR3 DNA, CDR3 protein. A D gene is named only where the DNA matches it firmly. Size tells how often a clone was seen (once, few, many) or the class of an expanded clone, and some rows leave it out.

j_call: TRBJ2-1
d_call: TRBD2
v_call: TRBV5-1
clone_size: many
cdr3_length: 14
cdr3_nt: TGCGCCAGCAGCTTGGAAGGCGGGGGCAATGAGCAGTTCTTC
cdr3_aa: CASSLEGGGNEQFF

j_call: TRBJ1-2
d_call: .
v_call: TRBV14
clone_size: .
cdr3_length: 14
cdr3_nt: TGTGCCAGCAGCCTCGGGACTGCTTCTTATGGCTACACCTTC
cdr3_aa: CASSLGTASYGYTF

j_call: TRBJ1-6
d_call: .
v_call: TRBV19
clone_size: .
cdr3_length: 12
cdr3_nt: TGTGCCAGTAGTATCCCCGACTCACCCCTCCACTTT
cdr3_aa: CASSIPDSPLHF

j_call: TRBJ1-3
d_call: TRBD1
v_call: TRBV6-6
clone_size: few
cdr3_length: 15
cdr3_nt: TGTGCCAGCAGCCTTGGACAGGGGGCTGGAAACACCATATATTTT
cdr3_aa: CASSLGQGAGNTIYF

j_call: TRBJ2-4
d_call: TRBD1
v_call: TRBV19
clone_size: .
cdr3_length: 15
cdr3_nt: TGTGCCAGTAGCAGGGACAGGGAGGCCAAAAACATTCAGTACTTC
cdr3_aa: CASSRDREAKNIQYF

j_call: TRBJ2-1
d_call: .
v_call: TRBV7-2
clone_size: .
cdr3_length: 14
cdr3_nt: TGTGCCAGCAGCTTAGGCTCGGCCAGCAATGAGCAGTTCTTC
cdr3_aa: CASSLGSASNEQFF

j_call: TRBJ2-5
d_call: TRBD2
v_call: TRBV6-6
clone_size: .
cdr3_length: 15
cdr3_nt: TGTGCCAGCAGCTTGGGCAGCGGGGGCCCGAAGACCCAGTACTTC
cdr3_aa: CASSLGSGGPKTQYF

j_call: TRBJ1-6
d_call: TRBD1
v_call: TRBV5-1
clone_size: once
cdr3_length: 15
cdr3_nt: TGCGCCAGCAGCTTTGGGGACAGCTTAGATTCACCCCTCCACTTT
cdr3_aa: CASSFGDSLDSPLHF

j_call: TRBJ2-1
d_call: TRBD1
v_call: TRBV11-2
clone_size: .
cdr3_length: 16
cdr3_nt: TGTGCCAGCAGCTCCACCGGGACAGGGTCCTACAATGAGCAGTTCTTC
cdr3_aa: CASSSTGTGSYNEQFF

j_call: TRBJ2-1
d_call: TRBD2
v_call: TRBV4-3
clone_size: .
cdr3_length: 15
cdr3_nt: TGCGCCAGCAGCCCCAGACTAGCGGAGTACAATGAGCAGTTCTTC
cdr3_aa: CASSPRLAEYNEQFF

j_call: TRBJ1-1
d_call: .
v_call: TRBV6-6
clone_size: .
cdr3_length: 16
cdr3_nt: TGTGCCAGCAGTTACCCCCGGATAGGCATGAACACTGAAGCTTTCTTT
cdr3_aa: CASSYPRIGMNTEAFF

j_call: TRBJ2-2
d_call: TRBD2
v_call: TRBV5-1
clone_size: .
cdr3_length: 16
cdr3_nt: TGCGCCAGCAGCCAACGGGCTAGCGGGGTTACCGGGGAGCTGTTTTTT
cdr3_aa: CASSQRASGVTGELFF

j_call: TRBJ1-1
d_call: .
v_call: TRBV5-1
clone_size: .
cdr3_length: 14
cdr3_nt: TGCGCCAGCAGCTTGAACAGATTGAACACTGAAGCTTTCTTT
cdr3_aa: CASSLNRLNTEAFF

j_call: TRBJ1-1
d_call: .
v_call: TRBV18
clone_size: .
cdr3_length: 17
cdr3_nt: TGTGCCAGCTCACCACCGGGTACGGGACACTCTTTCACTGAAGCTTTCTTT
cdr3_aa: CASSPPGTGHSFTEAFF

j_call: TRBJ2-2
d_call: .
v_call: TRBV5-1
clone_size: once
cdr3_length: 15
cdr3_nt: TGCGCCAGCAGCTTGGAGGGATCCCTTCCCGGGGAGCTGTTTTTT
cdr3_aa: CASSLEGSLPGELFF

j_call: TRBJ1-4
d_call: .
v_call: TRBV21-1
clone_size: few
cdr3_length: 15
cdr3_nt: TGTGCCAGCAGCAAAGGCGGGCAGTTTAATGAAAAACTGTTTTTT
cdr3_aa: CASSKGGQFNEKLFF

j_call: TRBJ1-6
d_call: .
v_call: TRBV10-3
clone_size: .
cdr3_length: 13
cdr3_nt: TGTGCCATCAGTGAGGTCTATAATTCACCCCTCCACTTT
cdr3_aa: CAISEVYNSPLHF

j_call: TRBJ2-7
d_call: TRBD1
v_call: TRBV7-2
clone_size: .
cdr3_length: 15
cdr3_nt: TGTGCCAGCAGCTTAGGCCCCGGGACAGGGGGGGAGCAGTACTTC
cdr3_aa: CASSLGPGTGGEQYF

j_call: TRBJ2-1
d_call: TRBD2
v_call: TRBV11-3
clone_size: .
cdr3_length: 15
cdr3_nt: TGTGCCAGCAGCCTAGCGGGAGGGCCGTTCAATGAGCAGTTCTTC
cdr3_aa: CASSLAGGPFNEQFF

j_call: TRBJ2-5
d_call: .
v_call: TRBV15
clone_size: .
cdr3_length: 14
cdr3_nt: TGTGCCACCAGCACCGAAAGGTCAGGGGAGACCCAGTACTTC
cdr3_aa: CATSTERSGETQYF